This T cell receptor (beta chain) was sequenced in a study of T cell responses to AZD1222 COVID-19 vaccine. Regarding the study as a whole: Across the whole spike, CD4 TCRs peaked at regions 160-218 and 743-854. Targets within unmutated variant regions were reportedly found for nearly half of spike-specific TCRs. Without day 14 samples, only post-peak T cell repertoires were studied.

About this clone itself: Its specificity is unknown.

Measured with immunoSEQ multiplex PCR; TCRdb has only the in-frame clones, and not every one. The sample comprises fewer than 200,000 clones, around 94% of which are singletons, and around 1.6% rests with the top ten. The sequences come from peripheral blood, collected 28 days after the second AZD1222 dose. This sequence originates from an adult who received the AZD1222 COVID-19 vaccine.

CDR3 loop: CASSTQGAHTEAFF. The CDR3 DNA reads TGTGCCAGCAGTACCCAGGGGGCGCACACTGAAGCTTTCTTT. The chain joins TRBV6-5 to TRBJ1-1; 8 bases match TRBD1. V lost 5 bases, J lost 3 bases, and 5 bases stayed unmatched. The CDR3 is made up of 14 amino acids. Germline V gives CDR1 MNHEY, CDR2 SVGAGI.